The clone carrying this T cell receptor (beta chain) occurred many times. The antigen remains undetermined. Unique molecular identifiers were linked by the library to individual cDNA molecules. Methods used by the authors: Samples held a median of approximately 94,000 TCRs, range roughly 20,000–690,600. TCRdb used MiXCR to reprocess the reads, holding one entry per CDR3 protein. These V and J calls rely on TCRdb rather than the paper's analysis. This sample has roughly 120,000 distinct CDR3 sequences, with over 6.5% found just once. This entry is derived from a study of human T cells and chemical hapten exposure. Study-wide context: Small pooled library volume differences chiefly drove per-sample TCR yield variation. Whole-study findings and limits: TCRs at a frequency above 1 in 1000 stayed unchanged with DPC sensitization.

RNA extraction used unfractionated whole blood as the source of total RNA. This TCR was sampled from a human donor in good health. Some clones in this sample may be carry-over from other donors' samples. The sequenced sample was whole blood.

In DNA form, the CDR3 reads TGTGCCAGCAGCTTGGGGGCGGAGACCCAGTACTTC. This codes for CASSLGAETQYF. The chain is built from TRBV5-5 and TRBJ2-5, with D hard to call. Germline-derived CDR1 and CDR2 are SGHKS and YYEKEE (reference sequence). CDR3 length: 12 amino acids. V was pared by 0 bases and J by 5 bases, with 5 bases between.